The clone carrying this T cell receptor (beta chain) was seen a few times. No antigen is known for it. This CDR3 has 14 amino acids. The germline V gene encodes CDR1 SGHTA and CDR2 FQGNSA. Trimming stripped 4 bases from V and 0 bases from J, with 8 bases between. This sample was taken from a study of T-cell memory formation after mild COVID-19. Study conclusions and caveats: Mainly in CM and EM were contracting CD4+ clones; CD8+ were in EMRA. Nothing showed for sure that second-wave clones peaking on day 37 were SARS-CoV-2 specific. Pre-infection memory contained some responding clones, which suggested that cross-reactive memory had joined.

MiXCR was run by TCRdb on the 5' RACE reads, yielding one entry per CDR3 protein. Counted here are 150,000 to 200,000 distinct CDR3 sequences, roughly 13% occurring once; the ten biggest clones make up more than 3%. The receptor comes from a man in his late teens or twenties who had mild COVID-19 (a few samples of this study predate the infection). Cell type and time point are not known. The rearrangement joins TRBV7-2 to TRBJ2-3; no clear D. The sequenced material came from PBMCs or a T cell subset sorted from them (not recorded which). The CDR3 DNA follows: TGTGCCAGCAGCTCCCATCCCAGCACAGATACGCAGTATTTT. As protein: CASSSHPSTDTQYF.